The rows below give T cell receptor beta chains drawn from one sample of a study of technical replicates of blood from a handful of donors. Libraries were prepared by immunoSEQ multiplex PCR; TCRdb keeps only in-frame clonotypes and omits some of them. The table has about 73,000 clones, 93% seen once. Sequences were obtained from T cells isolated from PBMCs. These receptors came from a human donor in good health. CDR3s include the opening cysteine and the closing phenylalanine or tryptophan.

J gene | V gene | CDR3 protein
TRBJ1-3 | TRBV12-5 | CASGLEGAAIYF
TRBJ1-2 | TRBV28 | CASSQGKSGYTF
TRBJ2-5 | TRBV7-6 | CASSLETSQETQYF
TRBJ1-1 | TRBV6-6 | CASSYSLRTVNTEAFF
TRBJ2-1 | TRBV28 | CASSLKGRGASNEQFF
TRBJ1-1 | TRBV27 | CASRPSEGIVPNTEAFF
TRBJ1-1 | TRBV14 | CASSQATGGYHLAFF
TRBJ2-3 | TRBV27 | CASSLDRPDTQYF
TRBJ1-3 | TRBV18 | CASSPPGGSGNTIYF
TRBJ2-7 | TRBV2 | CASSWDRASYEQYF
TRBJ1-2 | TRBV11-2 | CASSSYSGTGDKYGYTF
TRBJ2-5 | TRBV28 | CASTNRLGETQYF
TRBJ2-4 | TRBV6-5 | CASSSGLGDIQYF
TRBJ2-1 | TRBV4-1 | CASSQDWLAGGNEQFF
TRBJ1-1 | TRBV4-1 | CASSQDPSGGPAFF
TRBJ1-1 | TRBV6-1 | CASRATENTEAFF
TRBJ1-3 | TRBV4-1 | CASSQAGGFGNTIYF
TRBJ1-1 | TRBV28 | CASTETGGNTEAFF
TRBJ1-1 | TRBV6-5 | CASSYSVGTEAFF
TRBJ1-2 | TRBV7-9 | CASSPINRGYTF
TRBJ1-6 | TRBV7-9 | CASSVGQGSSPLHF
TRBJ2-7 | TRBV4-1 | CASSQVGTSIYEQYF
TRBJ2-7 | TRBV9 | CASSVDLTRSSYEQYF
TRBJ2-3 | TRBV6-6 | CASMSDRGRQVYTQYF
TRBJ2-2 | TRBV11-2 | CASSLSGLAGVTGELFF
TRBJ2-1 | TRBV5-4 | CASSLRTSGYNEQFF
TRBJ1-3 | TRBV19 | CASSPSAGRNTIYF
TRBJ2-1 | TRBV7-9 | CASSLVGGSYNEQFF
TRBJ2-1 | TRBV7-7 | CASSLAPSGGTVEQFF
TRBJ1-2 | TRBV27 | CASSLRQGGYGYTF
TRBJ2-1 | TRBV5-6 | CASSTPRGRGYNEQFF
TRBJ2-7 | TRBV30 | CAWRGGTKEQYF
TRBJ1-1 | TRBV5-1 | CASSFDRSNTEAFF
TRBJ1-2 | TRBV9 | CASSVDLRGGSYGYTF
TRBJ1-1 | TRBV11-3 | CASSLHPGREDTEAFF
TRBJ1-5 | TRBV2 | CASSGEGPGQPQHF
TRBJ2-7 | TRBV5-4 | CASSWTGSSEQYF
TRBJ2-2 | TRBV28 | CASGTSDTGELFF
TRBJ1-2 | TRBV12-5 | CASARQGYYGYTF
TRBJ2-1 | TRBV29-1 | CSVIGIAGGGHEQFF
TRBJ1-5 | TRBV30 | CAWDSTGVNQPQHF
TRBJ2-7 | TRBV19 | CASRGTSGERGEQYF
TRBJ1-1 | TRBV5-4 | CASSWDRSNTEAFF
TRBJ2-1 | TRBV5-1 | CASSLATGVNNEQFF
TRBJ1-3 | TRBV19 | CAGYRDSSGNTIYF
TRBJ2-2 | TRBV27 | CASSFRGGRALGGELFF
TRBJ1-5 | TRBV19 | CASSITDRSDQPQHF
TRBJ2-1 | TRBV25-1 | CASSKPGLVLYNEQFF
TRBJ1-1 | TRBV6-6 | CATTGPTEAFF
TRBJ2-5 | TRBV29-1 | CSVVPLAGGQETQYF